The rows below give T cell receptor beta chains drawn from one sample of a study of T cell repertoires in cytomegalovirus infection. MiXCR, applied by TCRdb to the reads, yields one record per CDR3 protein. The sample lists hundreds of thousands of distinct CDR3 sequences; 15% to 20% were seen once. Sequencing used PBMCs. The receptors shown here come from a human donor in good health (CMV status not recorded). Some clones in this sample may be carry-over from other donors' samples. Both conserved end residues are part of each CDR3. D genes are given only for firm matches. Expanded clones get a size class; other rows say once, few or many, or leave the size out.

D	V	size	length	J	CDR3	DNA
TRBD1	TRBV7-8	many	14	TRBJ1-2	CASSLFTGADGYTF	TGTGCCAGCAGCTTATTTACAGGGGCGGATGGCTACACCTTC
TRBD1	TRBV29-1	.	13	TRBJ2-7	CSVDGQGVYEQYF	TGCAGCGTTGATGGACAGGGGGTATACGAGCAGTACTTC
TRBD1	TRBV5-1	few	15	TRBJ1-6	CASKQVGTGVSPLHF	TGCGCCAGCAAGCAGGTGGGGACAGGGGTTTCACCCCTCCACTTT
TRBD1	TRBV24-1	.	16	TRBJ2-5	CATRGSPGQGGETQYF	TGTGCCACCAGGGGCTCGCCGGGACAGGGAGGAGAGACCCAGTACTTC
.	TRBV4-3	many	15	TRBJ2-3	CASSQAGGPTDTQYF	TGCGCCAGCAGCCAAGCGGGTGGTCCCACAGATACGCAGTATTTT
TRBD1	TRBV3-1	few	14	TRBJ2-1	CASSQAGGRYEQFF	TGTGCCAGCAGCCAAGCAGGGGGCAGATATGAGCAGTTCTTC
.	TRBV7-9	.	12	TRBJ1-5	CASSSWGQPQHF	TGTGCCAGCAGCTCTTGGGGGCAGCCCCAGCATTTT
TRBD1	TRBV11-2	.	13	TRBJ1-2	CASSLELNRGCTF	TGTGCCAGCAGCTTAGAGCTCAACAGGGGGTGCACCTTC
TRBD2	TRBV20-1	.	16	TRBJ2-1	CSASPALAGVYNEQFF	TGCAGTGCATCCCCGGCACTAGCGGGGGTCTACAATGAGCAGTTCTTC
.	TRBV11-2	.	14	TRBJ2-7	CASSPLVGPREQYF	TGTGCCAGCAGCCCCCTTGTGGGCCCCCGCGAGCAGTACTTC
TRBD1	TRBV19	many	15	TRBJ1-1	CASLDRTGMNTEAFF	TGTGCCAGTCTCGACAGGACAGGGATGAACACTGAAGCTTTCTTT
.	TRBV19	few	15	TRBJ2-2	CASSITGRNTGELFF	TGTGCCAGTAGTATTACCGGGAGAAACACCGGGGAGCTGTTTTTT
.	TRBV12-3/TRBV12-4	.	12	TRBJ1-5	CASSLARQPQHF	TGTGCCAGCAGTTTAGCGAGGCAGCCCCAGCATTTT
.	TRBV7-2	many	15	TRBJ1-1	CASSVSGSRNTEAFF	TGTGCCAGCAGCGTGAGCGGGTCGAGGAACACTGAAGCTTTCTTT
.	TRBV7-2	few	15	TRBJ1-2	CASSLRFGGNYGYTF	TGTGCCAGCAGCTTAAGGTTCGGGGGGAACTATGGCTACACCTTC
.	TRBV12-3/TRBV12-4	few	14	TRBJ2-1	CASSLDISYNEQFF	TGTGCCAGCAGTTTGGACATTTCCTACAATGAGCAGTTCTTC
.	TRBV7-2	.	13	TRBJ2-1	CASSPRGGNEQFF	TGTGCCAGCAGCCCGAGAGGCGGAAATGAGCAGTTCTTC
TRBD2	TRBV5-5	few	16	TRBJ2-3	CASSPGLAVLTDTQYF	TGTGCCAGCAGCCCGGGACTAGCGGTACTCACAGATACGCAGTATTTT
.	TRBV11-2	many	13	TRBJ2-1	CASSLRVATEQFF	TGTGCCAGCAGCTTAAGGGTAGCTACTGAGCAGTTCTTC
.	TRBV7-8	few	14	TRBJ2-5	CASSRGTVQETQYF	TGTGCCAGCAGCCGCGGGACAGTCCAAGAGACCCAGTACTTC
TRBD1	TRBV19	.	17	TRBJ2-1	CASSIDLRDRGTNEQFF	TGTGCCAGTAGTATAGATCTACGAGACAGGGGGACAAATGAGCAGTTCTTC
.	TRBV6-6	many	16	TRBJ1-4	CASSYVVGGSNEKLFF	TGTGCCAGCAGTTACGTTGTCGGGGGGTCTAATGAAAAACTGTTTTTT
TRBD2	TRBV15	.	15	TRBJ2-3	CATSRGGLLTDTQYF	TGTGCCACCAGCAGAGGGGGACTACTCACAGATACGCAGTATTTT
.	TRBV6-1	.	13	TRBJ1-2	CASSERIPYGYTF	TGTGCCAGCAGTGAAAGAATACCCTATGGCTACACCTTC
.	TRBV7-9	.	15	TRBJ1-1	CASSPVAGPTTEAFF	TGTGCCAGCAGCCCCGTCGCCGGCCCCACCACTGAAGCTTTCTTT
.	TRBV7-6	many	13	TRBJ2-7	CASSPGQLYEQYF	TGTGCCAGCAGCCCAGGACAGCTTTACGAGCAGTACTTC
.	TRBV2	few	12	TRBJ1-5	CASTISNQPQHF	TGTGCCAGCACTATTTCAAATCAGCCCCAGCATTTT
.	TRBV5-1	few	15	TRBJ2-1	CASSQGDTMANEQFF	TGCGCCAGCTCGCAGGGCGATACGATGGCGAATGAGCAGTTCTTC
TRBD2	TRBV7-2	many	17	TRBJ2-5	CASSLVGSGGSAETQYF	TGTGCCAGCAGCTTAGTTGGTAGCGGGGGGTCGGCGGAGACCCAGTACTTC
.	TRBV2	few	13	TRBJ2-7	CASSEAWGVEQYF	TGTGCCAGCAGTGAAGCATGGGGGGTCGAGCAGTACTTC
.	TRBV28	many	14	TRBJ2-5	CASSTPSAQETQYF	TGTGCCAGCAGTACACCCTCGGCCCAAGAGACCCAGTACTTC
.	TRBV6-1	many	12	TRBJ1-1	CASRVQFTEAFF	TGTGCCAGCAGGGTACAGTTCACTGAAGCTTTCTTT